This T cell receptor beta chain was recovered during a study of T cell responses to AZD1222 COVID-19 vaccine. Overall study results and limits: Donors were mostly white British, more females; clonal diversity possibly underestimated. Without day 14 samples, only post-peak T cell repertoires were studied. Just a handful of people given AZD1222 tested seropositive at baseline.

About this clone: Antigen specificity is unknown.

Using immunoSEQ multiplex PCR, the repertoire was profiled, and TCRdb retains in-frame clones only, with some absent. The table includes around 150,000 clones, 92% detected once. The sample consisted of peripheral blood, taken on day 0 of MenACWY control vaccination. The receptor comes from an adult in good health.

DNA for the CDR3: TGTGCCAGCAGCCAATCGAGGGCCGGCTACACCTTC. It yields the protein CASSQSRAGYTF. V gene TRBV16 combines with J gene TRBJ1-2; D ambiguous. Germline assignment: CDR1 KGHSY and CDR2 FQNENV. V lost 0 bases, J lost 8 bases, and 7 bases lay in between. There are 12 residues in the CDR3.